These T cell receptor beta chains were read from a single sample in a study of blood T cell repertoires in COVID-19. Data came from immunoSEQ multiplex PCR; TCRdb stores just in-frame clones and leaves some out. Among about 110,000 clones listed, approximately 92% were seen once. The source material was peripheral blood. These receptors originate from a woman over 75 with acute or convalescent COVID-19. Each CDR3 is given with its conserved first and last residue. Fields, in order: CDR3 DNA, CDR3 protein, J gene, clone size, V gene, D gene. A D gene is named only where the DNA matches it firmly. Clone size is stated in some rows and not others, as once, few, many or a class when expanded.

CDR3 DNA: TGTGCCAGCATACTAAGGGGATCTTTGCGAAATTCACCCCTCCACTTT
CDR3 protein: CASILRGSLRNSPLHF
J gene: TRBJ1-6
clone size: -
V gene: TRBV2
D gene: -

CDR3 DNA: TGTGCCAGCAGCCCCCAGATTACAGATACGCAGTATTTT
CDR3 protein: CASSPQITDTQYF
J gene: TRBJ2-3
clone size: -
V gene: TRBV11-2
D gene: -

CDR3 DNA: TGCGCCAGCAGCTTGGGGGACTATGGCGGGGAGCTGTTTTTT
CDR3 protein: CASSLGDYGGELFF
J gene: TRBJ2-2
clone size: -
V gene: TRBV5-1
D gene: TRBD2

CDR3 DNA: TGCGCCAGCAGCTTGGAGGGGAGGGCGAACACTGAAGCTTTCTTT
CDR3 protein: CASSLEGRANTEAFF
J gene: TRBJ1-1
clone size: -
V gene: TRBV5-1
D gene: -

CDR3 DNA: TGTGCCAGCAGCTTCCATTCGGGACAGGGAGATGGCTACACCTTC
CDR3 protein: CASSFHSGQGDGYTF
J gene: TRBJ1-2
clone size: once
V gene: TRBV7-2
D gene: TRBD1

CDR3 DNA: TGTGCCTGGAGTGTTCTCGGGTCACCCCTCCACTTT
CDR3 protein: CAWSVLGSPLHF
J gene: TRBJ1-6
clone size: -
V gene: TRBV30
D gene: -

CDR3 DNA: TGTGCCAGCAGTTCCGGGACAGAACTGTACTATGGCTACACCTTC
CDR3 protein: CASSSGTELYYGYTF
J gene: TRBJ1-2
clone size: -
V gene: TRBV6-5
D gene: TRBD1

CDR3 DNA: TGCGCCAGCAGCTGGGCAGACCGGGGACTAGCGGGGGGGCCGGGACATGCAGATACGCAGTATTTT
CDR3 protein: CASSWADRGLAGGPGHADTQYF
J gene: TRBJ2-3
clone size: -
V gene: TRBV5-1
D gene: TRBD2

CDR3 DNA: TGCGCCAGCAGCCAAATCCACCTTTTCGGCGAGCAGTACTTC
CDR3 protein: CASSQIHLFGEQYF
J gene: TRBJ2-7
clone size: -
V gene: TRBV4-1
D gene: -

CDR3 DNA: TGTGCCAGCTCACCACCGATCAGGGGTCGGGATTCACCCCTCCACTTT
CDR3 protein: CASSPPIRGRDSPLHF
J gene: TRBJ1-6
clone size: -
V gene: TRBV18
D gene: -

CDR3 DNA: TGTGCCAGCAGACCTTGGGCAACTAGCAATCAGCCCCAGCATTTT
CDR3 protein: CASRPWATSNQPQHF
J gene: TRBJ1-5
clone size: -
V gene: TRBV6-2/TRBV6-3
D gene: -

CDR3 DNA: TGTGCCAGCAGCGCACTCCTCGGACAGGTAGCAGAGACCCAGTACTTC
CDR3 protein: CASSALLGQVAETQYF
J gene: TRBJ2-5
clone size: -
V gene: TRBV9
D gene: TRBD1

CDR3 DNA: TGTGCCAGCAAACCGGGGGGAACAGATACGCAGTATTTT
CDR3 protein: CASKPGGTDTQYF
J gene: TRBJ2-3
clone size: once
V gene: TRBV6-5
D gene: TRBD2

CDR3 DNA: TGTGCCAGCAGCGCATACAGGGCGTCGAACACCGGGGAGCTGTTTTTT
CDR3 protein: CASSAYRASNTGELFF
J gene: TRBJ2-2
clone size: -
V gene: TRBV7-9
D gene: -

CDR3 DNA: TGCAGCGTTGTAGGACAGGGGACTACTGGGGAGCAGTACTTC
CDR3 protein: CSVVGQGTTGEQYF
J gene: TRBJ2-7
clone size: -
V gene: TRBV29-1
D gene: TRBD1

CDR3 DNA: TGTGCCAGCAGTTCGACAGGGGGCCTCAATCAGCCCCAGCATTTT
CDR3 protein: CASSSTGGLNQPQHF
J gene: TRBJ1-5
clone size: -
V gene: TRBV6-5
D gene: TRBD1

CDR3 DNA: TGTGCCAGCAGCTGGGGACAGGGAAACTACGAGCAGTACTTC
CDR3 protein: CASSWGQGNYEQYF
J gene: TRBJ2-7
clone size: -
V gene: TRBV5-6
D gene: TRBD1

CDR3 DNA: TGTGCCAGTAGCCCGCCGGGCTCCGGGACAGGGGGCTGGAGGACCTACGAGCAGTACTTC
CDR3 protein: CASSPPGSGTGGWRTYEQYF
J gene: TRBJ2-7
clone size: -
V gene: TRBV19
D gene: TRBD1

CDR3 DNA: TGTGCCAGCAGCCCCGGGACAGTCTACACCGGGGAGCTGTTTTTT
CDR3 protein: CASSPGTVYTGELFF
J gene: TRBJ2-2
clone size: -
V gene: TRBV3-1/TRBV3-2
D gene: TRBD1

CDR3 DNA: TGTGCCAGCAGCTTCGGGACAGGGATGGCCCACTATGGCTACACCTTC
CDR3 protein: CASSFGTGMAHYGYTF
J gene: TRBJ1-2
clone size: few
V gene: TRBV11-2
D gene: TRBD1

CDR3 DNA: TGTGCCAGCAGTACAAGACAGGGGGTAACTAATGAAAAACTGTTTTTT
CDR3 protein: CASSTRQGVTNEKLFF
J gene: TRBJ1-4
clone size: once
V gene: TRBV28
D gene: TRBD1

CDR3 DNA: TGTGCCAGTAGTAGAAGAGGGAGGGATTCACCCCTCCACTTT
CDR3 protein: CASSRRGRDSPLHF
J gene: TRBJ1-6
clone size: -
V gene: TRBV19
D gene: -

CDR3 DNA: TGTGCCTGGAGTCCTACAGGGTATCAGCCCCAGCATTTT
CDR3 protein: CAWSPTGYQPQHF
J gene: TRBJ1-5
clone size: -
V gene: TRBV30
D gene: -

CDR3 DNA: TGTGCCAGCGGACTAGCGGGGGGGGCACTCGTAGATACGCAGTATTTT
CDR3 protein: CASGLAGGALVDTQYF
J gene: TRBJ2-3
clone size: -
V gene: TRBV2
D gene: TRBD2

CDR3 DNA: TGCGCCAGCAGCCAACTAGGGGCTGGAAACACCATATATTTT
CDR3 protein: CASSQLGAGNTIYF
J gene: TRBJ1-3
clone size: once
V gene: TRBV4-3
D gene: -

CDR3 DNA: TGCGCCAGCAGAAGTCAGACAGGGGTGAACACTGAAGCTTTCTTT
CDR3 protein: CASRSQTGVNTEAFF
J gene: TRBJ1-1
clone size: -
V gene: TRBV5-1
D gene: TRBD1

CDR3 DNA: TGCGCCAGCAGCTTCACGGGGGGAAACTATGGCTACACCTTC
CDR3 protein: CASSFTGGNYGYTF
J gene: TRBJ1-2
clone size: -
V gene: TRBV5-1
D gene: -